This TCR beta chain was recovered during a study of blood T cells in healthy people across ages. Study-level findings and limits: Per million T cells, the diversity of TCR beta decreased roughly linearly as age advanced.

This CDR3 is 15 amino acids long. The germline V gene encodes CDR1 DFQATT and CDR2 SNEGSKA (reference sequence). PCR was performed a second time for about 7 to 12 cycles using a sample-barcoded 5' primer and a J-beta primer mix. Every individual sample yielded 2.5 million or more paired-end reads (each containing CDR3). TCRdb re-called the 5' RACE reads with MiXCR, one entry per CDR3 protein. The sample carries 650,000 to 1,000,000 distinct CDR3 sequences, about 36% recorded once. To note about this clonotype: Its antigen is unknown. A junction end diverges from the germline sequence, so it may reflect a read error.

Total RNA, at least 6 micrograms per sample, was extracted from PBMCs. The TCR was taken from a man aged 18 to 29 in good health. The chain couples TRBV20-1 to TRBJ1-1; no clear D. The sample comprised blood. DNA for the CDR3: TGCAGTGCTGGAGATTCGAGACGCTGGGAAACTGAAGCTTTCTTT. Amino acid sequence: CSAGDSRRWETEAFF.